The 16 T cell receptor beta chains given below trace back to one sample, sequenced in a study of regulatory T cells in long-lasting Graves disease. Noted time point: newly diagnosed GD, antithyroid drugs for less than 3 months. PBMC RNA was the source of the TCR library. Arm-PCR of CDR3 regions and iRepertoire HTBI primers were the basis on which TCR beta libraries were built. One entry per CDR3 protein results from TCRdb running MiXCR on the multiplex PCR reads. The table has some 460,000 distinct CDR3 sequences, about a sixth seen once. Another study also made use of these data, one on T cells in Graves' hyperthyroidism and ophthalmopathy.

The material sequenced was peripheral blood mononuclear cells (PBMCs), taken at new diagnosis, from a patient treated with antithyroid drugs. The receptor source for this set is a man aged 35-49 years with Graves disease.

The sample holds many counts of this clonotype. The chain couples TRBV12-3 or TRBV12-4 to TRBJ2-3; TRBD1 aligns across 7 bases. The V gene end was trimmed by 5 bases and the J gene end by 3 bases; junction bases not matched to a gene: 8. CDR3 size: 15 residues. In DNA, the CDR3 is TGTGCCAGCAGTAGCACAGGGGCGCGAACAGATACGCAGTATTTT. This gives the protein CASSSTGARTDTQYF.

This clonotype was counted at least ten times. V and J are TRBV3-1 and TRBJ2-7; tentatively, D is TRBD2 (5 bases). CDR3 length: 14 residues. The V gene's germline CDR1 is LGHDT and CDR2 YNNKEL (reference sequence). V was pared by 1 base and J by 6 bases, with 13 bases between. CDR3 in amino acids: CASSQGRGSGEQYF. As DNA, the CDR3 is TGTGCCAGCAGCCAAGGGCGCGGGTCCGGCGAGCAGTACTTC.

This clonotype has more than one count but fewer than ten. This chain joins TRBV28 and TRBJ1-5; 8 bases are shared with TRBD1. J gave up 7 bases and V 5 bases, and 10 bases lay outside the gene matches. The CDR3 contains 15 residues. The germline V gene has CDR1 MDHEN and CDR2 SYDVKM. CDR3 loop: CASSRPDREGQPQHF. In DNA, the CDR3 is TGTGCCAGCAGTCGCCCGGACAGGGAGGGCCAGCCCCAGCATTTT.

This clonotype came up many times. This sequence joins TRBV20-1 and TRBJ2-1; D gene ambiguous. The CDR3 is made up of 11 amino acids. V dropped 0 bases and J dropped 8 bases, with 5 bases sitting between them. Germline V gives CDR1 DFQATT, CDR2 SNEGSKA (reference sequence). In DNA, the CDR3 is TGCAGTGCTAGAGACGACCATGAGCAGTTCTTC. Encoded protein: CSARDDHEQFF.

V gene TRBV19 combines with J gene TRBJ1-5; TRBD1 is a possible D gene (5 bases). Per the germline V gene, CDR1 is LNHDA and CDR2 is SQIVND (reference sequence). The CDR3 spans 15 residues. V gave up 7 bases and J gave up 6 bases, with 19 bases separating them. Here the CDR3 DNA reads TGTGCCAGTAAAAGGGTCGGGGCTGGCACTCAGCCCCAGCATTTT. Amino acids: CASKRVGAGTQPQHF.

The chain employs TRBV28 and TRBJ2-7, with 13 bases matching TRBD2. Germline assignment: CDR1 MDHEN and CDR2 SYDVKM. CDR3 length: 16 amino acids. The V segment lost 1 base and the J segment 6 bases; nucleotides outside the gene matches: 6. The CDR3 DNA is TGTGCCAGCAGTTTATTGGGACTAGCGGGGTCTGCCGAGCAGTACTTC. This sequence encodes CASSLLGLAGSAEQYF.

The gene calls are TRBV19 and TRBJ2-1, with 7 bases that match TRBD2. The CDR3 has 15 amino acids. Trimming cost V 3 bases and J 4 bases; bases outside gene matches: 6. Germline V gene data show CDR1 as LNHDA and CDR2 as SQIVND (reference sequence). The CDR3 is CASSIPSGIYNEQFF. The CDR3 nucleotides are TGTGCCAGTAGTATTCCTAGCGGTATATACAATGAGCAGTTCTTC.

This clonotype was counted at least ten times. This chain connects TRBV19 to TRBJ1-5; a weak D match, TRBD1 (5 bases). V lost 5 bases to trimming and J lost 7 bases, with 18 bases between them. Germline V CDR1 and CDR2: LNHDA, SQIVND (reference sequence). This CDR3 has 15 residues. CDR3 residues: CASSPRDLMGQPQHF. CDR3 bases: TGTGCCAGTAGTCCCCGGGACTTAATGGGGCAGCCCCAGCATTTT.

This clonotype was seen at least ten times. As DNA, the CDR3 is TGTGCCAGCAGTCTGTCTACAGGGTGGAACACTGAAGCTTTCTTT. This gives the protein CASSLSTGWNTEAFF. This chain uses TRBV28 with TRBJ1-1; the D gene is possibly TRBD1 (6 bases). CDR1 and CDR2 from the germline V gene are MDHEN and SYDVKM. V lost 5 bases, J lost 1 base, and 14 bases lay in between. This CDR3 has 15 amino acids.

This clonotype was observed a few times. A single base separates this from a much larger clone, so it may be a read error. The J gene is TRBJ2-5, the V gene TRBV6-2 or TRBV6-3; TRBD1 is a possible D gene (6 bases). Germline assignment: CDR1 MNHEY and CDR2 SVGEGT. This CDR3 region has 15 residues. The CDR3 DNA sequence: TGTACCAGCAGACCTACAGGGAGAGGAGGAGAGACCCAGTACTTC. Translating gives CTSRPTGRGGETQYF.

This clonotype was observed a handful of times. This chain joins TRBV14 and TRBJ2-5; D is ambiguous. The CDR3 is 14 amino acids. Trimming stripped 4 bases from V and 4 bases from J, with 13 bases between. CDR1 SGHDN and CDR2 FVKESK come from the germline V gene. The CDR3 bases are TGTGCCAGCAGCCGTATGTTCGGACCAGAGACCCAGTACTTC. It encodes CASSRMFGPETQYF.

This clonotype was seen only a few times. The rearrangement uses TRBV28 and TRBJ1-2, with TRBD1 identical over 7 bases. There are 16 residues in the CDR3. The germline gives CDR1 MDHEN, CDR2 SYDVKM. V trimming: 5 bases; J trimming: 6 bases; junction bases outside the gene matches: 15. The CDR3 region is CASSPFAIGTENGYTF. CDR3 in DNA: TGTGCCAGCAGTCCGTTCGCCATAGGGACAGAGAATGGCTACACCTTC.

This clonotype was detected many times. The chain couples TRBV13 to TRBJ2-1, with D unclear. CDR3 size: 14 residues. V lost 1 base to trimming and J lost 6 bases, with 10 bases between them. Germline CDR1 and CDR2: PRHDT and FYEKMQ (reference sequence). Written as DNA, the CDR3 is TGTGCCAGCAGCTTAGAGCTATCGGCCAATGAGCAGTTCTTC. This translates into CASSLELSANEQFF.

Remarks on this clonotype: With a much larger clone just one base away, this may be a read error. The chain employs TRBV10-2 and TRBJ2-7; D gene unclear. This CDR3 has 15 residues. The germline CDR1 and CDR2 sequences are WSHSY and SAAADI. The CDR3 region is CAGSGVHLQHYEQYF. DNA for the CDR3: TGCGCCGGCAGTGGAGTTCACCTTCAGCACTACGAGCAGTACTTC.

The V and J genes are TRBV7-2 and TRBJ2-1; possibly TRBD1 or TRBD2 for D (5 bases each). The germline V gene encodes CDR1 SGHTA and CDR2 FQGNSA. This CDR3 is 14 amino acids long. V gave up 1 base and J gave up 10 bases, with 14 bases separating them. For the CDR3, the DNA is TGTGCCAGCAGCTTAGGAGGGGCGTCCTACGAGCAGTTCTTC. Translating gives CASSLGGASYEQFF.

This clonotype was counted ten times or more. The chain couples TRBV2 to TRBJ2-1, with D perhaps TRBD1 or TRBD2 (5 bases each). CDR3 length: 17 residues. The germline V gene has CDR1 SNHLY and CDR2 FYNNEI. Trimming took off 8 bases at V and 5 bases at J, with 25 bases between the two ends. CDR3 loop: CASEPGRQIHRNNEQFF. The CDR3 bases are TGTGCCAGCGAACCGGGACGCCAAATCCATCGGAACAATGAGCAGTTCTTC.